This TCR beta chain was captured by sequencing in a study of monozygotic twins with inflammatory bowel disease. Whole-study results and caveats: Twins with IBD were found to have lower TCRbeta diversity (inverse Simpson) than healthy co-twins.

TCRdb re-called the 5' RACE reads and catalogs CDR3 proteins one per entry, DNA excluded. The sample's table shows 420,000 or so distinct CDR3 sequences. Looked up from germline, CDR1 is MNHEY and CDR2 is SVGAGI. This CDR3 is built from 17 residues. Notes on this clonotype: Its antigen is unknown.

The V call is TRBV6-5, the J call TRBJ2-5; TCRdb's D gene call, TRBD2, goes unchecked for lack of DNA. This TCR came from a human donor with ulcerative colitis or Crohn's disease, or a healthy co-twin of an affected twin (not recorded which). Sequenced: blood. CDR3: CASSYLAGGPLWETQYF.